This T cell receptor (beta chain) was identified in a study of blood T cell repertoires in COVID-19. In this sample, this clone turned up a few times. Between the trimmed V and J ends, which lost 4 bases and 7 bases, there was a span of 15 bases. Germline lookup yields CDR1 SGHAT and CDR2 FQNNGV. CDR3 size: 14 residues. Repertoires were generated with immunoSEQ multiplex PCR, while TCRdb's copy carries only in-frame clones and drops some. The data hold over 150,000 clones, with about 88% observed a single time. The chain is built from TRBV11-2 and TRBJ2-3; the D gene is possibly TRBD1 (5 bases). The sequenced sample was peripheral blood. The clonotype originates from a woman at least 80 years old with COVID-19, enrolled during active disease. The CDR3 protein is CASSWRRQDNTQYF. CDR3 nucleotides: TGTGCCAGCAGCTGGCGGCGCCAGGACAATACGCAGTATTTT.